This T cell receptor beta chain is from a study of blood T cell repertoires in COVID-19. The overall study: Sites across the United States, Italy and Spain contributed samples from acute and convalescent COVID-19. In each case, the material was cDNA or gDNA derived from T cells, B-cell-depleted T cells, or PBMCs.

Per the germline V gene, CDR1 is SGHAT and CDR2 is FQDESV (reference sequence). This CDR3 is built from 14 residues. Trimming at V came to 5 bases and at J to 2 bases, leaving 5 bases not matched to a gene. Per the study methods: By means of reference gene primer amplification, nucleated cell counts were estimated. Only in-frame clones appear in the TCRdb table, and some are missing; sequencing was by immunoSEQ multiplex PCR. That table furnishes V, J and clone size, whereas the DNA furnished D and trimming. The sample contains roughly 120,000 clones, 65% to 80% of which appear only once. The V call is TRBV11-1, the J call TRBJ2-7; the match to TRBD1 covers 8 bases. This sequence was found in a man between 65 and 80 years old with acute or convalescent COVID-19. Source material: peripheral blood. The DNA for the CDR3 is TGTGCCAGCAGCCTCTCGGACAGGGCCTACGAGCAGTACTTC. It yields the protein CASSLSDRAYEQYF.